The rows below give T cell receptor beta chains drawn from one sample of a study of blood T cells in healthy people across ages. A single record per CDR3 protein comes from TCRdb applying MiXCR to the 5' RACE reads. The data show approximately 810,000 distinct CDR3 sequences, more than 25% seen once. Sequencing used blood. The receptors originated from an elderly woman in good health. The CDR3 runs from the conserved cysteine through the conserved F or W. The order of the fields is CDR3 DNA, CDR3 protein, clone size, J gene, V gene, D gene. D genes are given only for firm matches. Clone size, where shown, is once, few, many, or a class for clones that have expanded.

CDR3nt: TGTGCCAGCAGCTTAGAACTAGGGGGACCCTATGGCTACACCTTC; CDR3aa: CASSLELGGPYGYTF; abundance: few; j_gene: TRBJ1-2; v_gene: TRBV7-2; d_gene: NA
CDR3nt: TGTGCCAGCAGCTTAGGTCGGACAGGGGCTAATGAAAAACTGTTTTTT; CDR3aa: CASSLGRTGANEKLFF; abundance: many; j_gene: TRBJ1-4; v_gene: TRBV7-2; d_gene: TRBD1
CDR3nt: TGCAGCGTTTCCACTTTGGGGACAGGAACCTACGAGCAGTACTTC; CDR3aa: CSVSTLGTGTYEQYF; abundance: once; j_gene: TRBJ2-7; v_gene: TRBV29-1; d_gene: TRBD1
CDR3nt: TGTGCCAGCAGGGAAGCGCTTCTGGGGACCCAGTACTTC; CDR3aa: CASREALLGTQYF; abundance: NA; j_gene: TRBJ2-5; v_gene: TRBV2; d_gene: NA
CDR3nt: TGTGCCAGCAGTTACTCAAAGGGGGGCACTGAAGCTTTCTTT; CDR3aa: CASSYSKGGTEAFF; abundance: NA; j_gene: TRBJ1-1; v_gene: TRBV6-2/TRBV6-3; d_gene: NA
CDR3nt: TGTGCCAGCTCATCCAGAACAACCGATAATTCACCCCTCCACTTT; CDR3aa: CASSSRTTDNSPLHF; abundance: NA; j_gene: TRBJ1-6; v_gene: TRBV18; d_gene: NA
CDR3nt: TGTGCCAGCAGCTCGGGGGTACTAGGTTACACCGGGGAGCTGTTTTTT; CDR3aa: CASSSGVLGYTGELFF; abundance: many; j_gene: TRBJ2-2; v_gene: TRBV7-2; d_gene: NA
CDR3nt: TGTGCCAGCAGTTACCCGGGGGATACGCAGTATTTT; CDR3aa: CASSYPGDTQYF; abundance: many; j_gene: TRBJ2-3; v_gene: TRBV27; d_gene: NA
CDR3nt: TGTGCCAGCAGTTCCCCCGGAGGTAGCGGGGGGCGTTTGTACAATAAGCAGTTCTTC; CDR3aa: CASSSPGGSGGRLYNKQFF; abundance: few; j_gene: TRBJ2-1; v_gene: TRBV6-5; d_gene: TRBD2
CDR3nt: TGTGCCAGCAGCAGCAGGGTCACTGAAGCTTTCTTT; CDR3aa: CASSSRVTEAFF; abundance: few; j_gene: TRBJ1-1; v_gene: TRBV5-5; d_gene: NA
CDR3nt: TGTGCCAGCAGCCCCCGTCTCAACACCGGGGAGCTGTTTTTT; CDR3aa: CASSPRLNTGELFF; abundance: many; j_gene: TRBJ2-2; v_gene: TRBV7-9; d_gene: NA